This T cell receptor beta chain was identified in a study of beta chain features in type 1 diabetes. Findings and caveats of the study: Comparison showed that naive, central memory and Treg TCRB repertoires appeared more similar among patients than among healthy donors.

The CDR3 covers 15 residues. V lost 1 base, J lost 0 bases, and 8 bases lay in between. CDR1 SGHDT and CDR2 YYEEEE come from the germline V gene. Regarding this clone: The antigen is undetermined.

One heparinised draw of blood, averaging around 120 mL, came from each donor. Central memory, naive, regulatory and stem cell-like memory CD4+ cells were sorted by CD45RO/CCR7/CD25/CD127/CD95/CD27. Sequencing targeted expressed TCRB transcripts, as all isolated RNA had been reverse transcribed. Sequenced by immunoSEQ multiplex PCR; TCRdb stores in-frame clones only, minus some. The data contain hundreds of thousands of clones, 17% of them singletons. The chain couples TRBV5-6 to TRBJ1-5; D is unclear. The sequencing input was naive CD4+ T cells from blood. The clonotype was recovered from a woman aged 18-35 years in good health. The CDR3, as DNA: TGTGCCAGCAGCTTGTCTGGTTATAGCAATCAGCCCCAGCATTTT. Encoded protein: CASSLSGYSNQPQHF.